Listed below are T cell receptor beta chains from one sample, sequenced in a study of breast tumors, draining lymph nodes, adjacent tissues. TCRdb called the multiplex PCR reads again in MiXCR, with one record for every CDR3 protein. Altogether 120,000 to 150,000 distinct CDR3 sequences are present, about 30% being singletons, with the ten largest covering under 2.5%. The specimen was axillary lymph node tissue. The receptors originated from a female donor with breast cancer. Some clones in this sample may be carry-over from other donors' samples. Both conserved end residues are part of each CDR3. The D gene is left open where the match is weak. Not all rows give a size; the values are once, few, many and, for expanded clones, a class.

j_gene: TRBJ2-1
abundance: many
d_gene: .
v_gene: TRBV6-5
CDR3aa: CASREYNEQFF
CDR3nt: TGTGCCAGCAGAGAATACAATGAGCAGTTCTTC

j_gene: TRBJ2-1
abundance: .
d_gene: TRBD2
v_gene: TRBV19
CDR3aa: CASSILAGEEDQFF
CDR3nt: TGTGCCAGTAGTATTCTGGCGGGGGAGGAGGACCAGTTCTTC

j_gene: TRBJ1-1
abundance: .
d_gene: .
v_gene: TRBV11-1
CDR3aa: CASSLAESLTEAFF
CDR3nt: TGTGCCAGCAGCTTAGCGGAAAGCCTCACTGAAGCTTTCTTT

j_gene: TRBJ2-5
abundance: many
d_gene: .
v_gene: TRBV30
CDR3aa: CAWNGWKNQETQYF
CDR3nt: TGTGCCTGGAATGGGTGGAAAAACCAAGAGACCCAGTACTTC

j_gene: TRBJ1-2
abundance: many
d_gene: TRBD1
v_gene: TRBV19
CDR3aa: CASRAGGTNYGYTF
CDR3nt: TGTGCCAGTCGAGCAGGGGGGACTAACTATGGCTACACCTTC

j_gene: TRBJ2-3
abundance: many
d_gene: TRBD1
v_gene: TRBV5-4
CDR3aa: CASSSTTGSTDTQYF
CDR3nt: TGTGCCAGCAGCTCCACGACAGGGAGCACAGATACGCAGTATTTT

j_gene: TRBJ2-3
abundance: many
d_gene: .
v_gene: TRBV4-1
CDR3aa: CASSQPRDKYTDTQYF
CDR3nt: TGCGCCAGCAGCCAGCCGCGGGACAAGTACACAGATACGCAGTATTTT

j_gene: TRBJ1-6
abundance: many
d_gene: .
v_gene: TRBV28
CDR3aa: CASSSSDSAYNSPLHF
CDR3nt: TGTGCCAGCAGTTCCTCCGACAGTGCCTATAATTCACCCCTCCACTTT

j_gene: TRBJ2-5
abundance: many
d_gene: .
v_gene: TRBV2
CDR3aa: CASSGMERETQYF
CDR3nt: TGTGCCAGCAGTGGAATGGAGAGGGAGACCCAGTACTTC

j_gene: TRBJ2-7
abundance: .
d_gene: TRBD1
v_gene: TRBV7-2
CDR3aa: CASSLAGQVRYEQYF
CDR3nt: TGTGCCAGCAGCTTAGCGGGACAGGTACGCTACGAGCAGTACTTC

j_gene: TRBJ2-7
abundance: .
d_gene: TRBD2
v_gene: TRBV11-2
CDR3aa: CASSLRSGGEAYEQYF
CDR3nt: TGTGCCAGCAGCCTAAGGAGCGGGGGGGAAGCCTACGAGCAGTACTTC

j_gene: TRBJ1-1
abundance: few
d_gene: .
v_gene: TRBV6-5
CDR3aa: CASSYGVGSTEAFF
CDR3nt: TGTGCCAGCAGTTACGGGGTAGGGAGCACTGAAGCTTTCTTT

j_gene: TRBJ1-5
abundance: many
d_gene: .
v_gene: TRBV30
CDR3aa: CAWSSRVGRPQHF
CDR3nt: TGTGCCTGGAGTAGTCGGGTTGGACGGCCCCAGCATTTT

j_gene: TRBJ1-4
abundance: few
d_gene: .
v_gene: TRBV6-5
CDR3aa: CASSHSGRNEKLFF
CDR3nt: TGTGCCAGCAGTCACAGTGGTCGGAATGAAAAACTGTTTTTT

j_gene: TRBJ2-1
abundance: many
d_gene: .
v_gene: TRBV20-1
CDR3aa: CSARVGGDNEQFF
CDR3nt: TGCAGTGCTAGAGTAGGGGGGGATAATGAGCAGTTCTTC

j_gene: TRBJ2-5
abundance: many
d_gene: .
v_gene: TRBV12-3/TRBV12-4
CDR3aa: CASSFRKGSLRTQYF
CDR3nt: TGTGCCAGCAGTTTTCGGAAGGGGTCTCTTCGGACCCAGTACTTC

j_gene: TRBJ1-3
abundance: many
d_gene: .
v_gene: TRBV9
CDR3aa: CASKPGSFGNTIYF
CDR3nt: TGTGCCAGCAAGCCAGGCTCGTTTGGAAACACCATATATTTT

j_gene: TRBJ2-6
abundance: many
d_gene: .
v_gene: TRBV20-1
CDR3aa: CSARVRAGSSGANVLTF
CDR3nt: TGCAGTGCTAGGGTGAGGGCAGGAAGCTCTGGGGCCAACGTCCTGACTTTC

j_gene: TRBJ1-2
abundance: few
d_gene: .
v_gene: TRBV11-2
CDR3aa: CASSLDLVAYGYTF
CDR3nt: TGTGCCAGCAGCTTAGATCTGGTCGCCTATGGCTACACCTTC

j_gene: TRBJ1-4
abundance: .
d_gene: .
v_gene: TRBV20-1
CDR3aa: CSATSGGGTEKLFF
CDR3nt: TGCAGTGCTACCTCGGGGGGGGGGACTGAAAAACTGTTTTTT

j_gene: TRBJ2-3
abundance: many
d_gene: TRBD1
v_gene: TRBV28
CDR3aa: CASSFLGQGAQDTQYF
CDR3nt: TGTGCCAGCAGTTTCCTGGGACAGGGGGCTCAAGATACGCAGTATTTT

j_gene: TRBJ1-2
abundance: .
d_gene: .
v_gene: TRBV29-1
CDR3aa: CSSPPRAEIYGYTF
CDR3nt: TGCAGCAGTCCCCCCCGGGCCGAGATTTATGGCTACACCTTC

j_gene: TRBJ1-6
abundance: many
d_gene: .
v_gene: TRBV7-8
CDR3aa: CASSSDGNSPLHF
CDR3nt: TGTGCCAGCAGTTCGGACGGGAATTCACCCCTCCACTTT

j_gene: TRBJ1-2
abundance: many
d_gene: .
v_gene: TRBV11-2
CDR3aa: CASSPFGGDYGYTF
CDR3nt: TGTGCCAGCAGCCCATTTGGGGGAGACTATGGCTACACCTTC

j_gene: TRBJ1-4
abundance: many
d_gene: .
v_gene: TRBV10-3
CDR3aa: CATMPGQTSTNEKLFF
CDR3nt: TGTGCCACCATGCCGGGACAAACTTCAACTAATGAAAAACTGTTTTTT

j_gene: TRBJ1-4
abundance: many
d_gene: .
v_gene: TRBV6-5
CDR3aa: CASSLTASTTNEKLFF
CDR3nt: TGTGCCAGCAGTTTGACAGCTAGCACAACTAATGAAAAACTGTTTTTT

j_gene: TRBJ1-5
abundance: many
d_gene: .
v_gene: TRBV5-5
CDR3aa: CASSFVEGQPQHF
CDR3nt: TGTGCCAGCAGCTTCGTAGAGGGTCAGCCCCAGCATTTT

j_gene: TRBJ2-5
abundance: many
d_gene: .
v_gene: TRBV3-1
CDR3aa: CASSQVGNQETQYF
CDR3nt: TGTGCCAGCAGCCAAGTTGGGAATCAAGAGACCCAGTACTTC

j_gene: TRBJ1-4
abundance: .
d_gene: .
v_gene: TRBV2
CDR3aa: CASSPTGATNEKLFF
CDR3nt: TGTGCCAGCAGTCCTACAGGTGCAACTAATGAAAAACTGTTTTTT

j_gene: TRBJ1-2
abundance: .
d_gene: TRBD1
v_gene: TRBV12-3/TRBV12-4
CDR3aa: CASSPGDSRDGYTF
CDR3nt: TGTGCCAGCAGTCCCGGGGACAGCCGGGATGGCTACACCTTC

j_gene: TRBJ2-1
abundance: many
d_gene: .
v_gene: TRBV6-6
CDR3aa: CASSHSDEQFF
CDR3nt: TGTGCCAGCAGTCACTCCGATGAGCAGTTCTTC

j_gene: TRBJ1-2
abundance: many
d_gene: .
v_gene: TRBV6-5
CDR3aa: CASSYLGGDYGYTF
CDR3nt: TGTGCCAGCAGTTACCTGGGGGGAGACTATGGCTACACCTTC

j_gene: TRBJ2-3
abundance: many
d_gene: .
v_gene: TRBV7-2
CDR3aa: CASSLGNPRTDTQYF
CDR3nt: TGTGCCAGCAGCTTAGGGAATCCACGCACAGATACGCAGTATTTT

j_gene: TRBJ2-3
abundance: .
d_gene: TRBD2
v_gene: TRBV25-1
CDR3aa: CAGPTSGGENTQYF
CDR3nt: TGTGCCGGACCGACTAGCGGGGGGGAAAATACGCAGTATTTT

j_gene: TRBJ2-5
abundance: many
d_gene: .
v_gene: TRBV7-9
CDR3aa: CASSFQPQVGQETQYF
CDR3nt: TGTGCCAGCAGCTTCCAGCCGCAGGTGGGGCAAGAGACCCAGTACTTC

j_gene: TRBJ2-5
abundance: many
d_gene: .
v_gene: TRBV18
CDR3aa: CASSPPVGSRDVETQYF
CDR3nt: TGTGCCAGCTCACCACCGGTGGGGTCCCGGGATGTAGAGACCCAGTACTTC

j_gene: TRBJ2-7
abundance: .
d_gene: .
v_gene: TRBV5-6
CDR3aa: CASSLPDRGGEQYF
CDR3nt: TGTGCCAGCAGCTTGCCGGATAGGGGGGGAGAGCAGTACTTC

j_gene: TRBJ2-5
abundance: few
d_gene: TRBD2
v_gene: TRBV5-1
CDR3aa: CASSFSGGQDTQYF
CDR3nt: TGCGCCAGCAGCTTTAGCGGGGGGCAAGACACCCAGTACTTC

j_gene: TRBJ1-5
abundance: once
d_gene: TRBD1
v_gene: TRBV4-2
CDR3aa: CASSQSTGGGQPQHF
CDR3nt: TGTGCCAGCAGCCAATCTACAGGGGGCGGGCAGCCCCAGCATTTT

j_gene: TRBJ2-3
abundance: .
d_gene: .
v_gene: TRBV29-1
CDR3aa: CSVGGGADTQYF
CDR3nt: .

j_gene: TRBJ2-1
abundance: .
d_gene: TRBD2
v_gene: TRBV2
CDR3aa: CASSFSGGANEQFF
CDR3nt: TGTGCCAGCAGTTTTAGCGGGGGGGCCAATGAGCAGTTCTTC

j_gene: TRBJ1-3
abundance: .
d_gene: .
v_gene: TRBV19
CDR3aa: CASSQLAGTGKSSGNTIYF
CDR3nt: TGTGCCAGCTCTCAACTAGCGGGGACGGGGAAGAGCTCTGGAAACACCATATATTTT

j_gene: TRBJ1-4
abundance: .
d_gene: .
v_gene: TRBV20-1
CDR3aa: CSFRGDNEKLFF
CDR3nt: TGCAGCTTCAGGGGAGATAATGAAAAACTGTTTTTT

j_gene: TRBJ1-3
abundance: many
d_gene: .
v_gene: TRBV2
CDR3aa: CASSQASGNTIYF
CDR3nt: TGTGCCAGCAGCCAGGCCTCTGGAAACACCATATATTTT

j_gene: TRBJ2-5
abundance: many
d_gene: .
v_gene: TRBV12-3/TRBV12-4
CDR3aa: CASSPQGFLGETQYF
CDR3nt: TGTGCCAGCAGTCCCCAGGGATTCCTCGGAGAGACCCAGTACTTC

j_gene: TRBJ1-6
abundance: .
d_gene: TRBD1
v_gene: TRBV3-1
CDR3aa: CASSLGGTGETSNQPLHF
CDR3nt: TGTGCCAGCAGCCTGGGTGGGACAGGGGAAACTAGCAATCAGCCCCTCCACTTT

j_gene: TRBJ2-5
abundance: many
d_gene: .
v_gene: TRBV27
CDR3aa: CASRSQGRETQYF
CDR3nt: TGTGCCAGCAGGTCCCAGGGTCGAGAGACCCAGTACTTC

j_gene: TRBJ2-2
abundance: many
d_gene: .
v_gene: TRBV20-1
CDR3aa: CSARELTGRGELFF
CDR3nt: TGCAGTGCTAGAGAGCTGACAGGGAGGGGGGAGCTGTTTTTT

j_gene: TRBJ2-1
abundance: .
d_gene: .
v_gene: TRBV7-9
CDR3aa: CASSAEGAYNEQFF
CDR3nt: TGTGCCAGCAGCGCGGAGGGGGCCTACAATGAGCAGTTCTTC

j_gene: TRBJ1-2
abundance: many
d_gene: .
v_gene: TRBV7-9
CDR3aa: CASSLVFPGKVGYTF
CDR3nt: TGTGCCAGCAGCTTAGTCTTCCCAGGGAAGGTCGGCTACACCTTC

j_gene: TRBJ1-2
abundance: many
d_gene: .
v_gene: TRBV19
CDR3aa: CASSIGESWDGYTF
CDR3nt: TGTGCCAGTAGTATCGGCGAGTCCTGGGATGGCTACACCTTC

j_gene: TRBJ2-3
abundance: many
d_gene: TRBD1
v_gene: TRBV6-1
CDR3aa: CASRDRGLTDTQYF
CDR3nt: TGTGCCAGCAGGGACAGGGGGCTAACAGATACGCAGTATTTT

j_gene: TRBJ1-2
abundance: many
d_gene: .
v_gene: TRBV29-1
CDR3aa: CSVGQTYGYTF
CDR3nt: TGCAGCGTTGGACAGACTTACGGCTACACCTTC

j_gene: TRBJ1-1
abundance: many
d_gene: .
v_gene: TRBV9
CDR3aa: CASSVESRGEAFF
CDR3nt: TGTGCCAGCAGCGTAGAGTCACGGGGTGAAGCTTTCTTT

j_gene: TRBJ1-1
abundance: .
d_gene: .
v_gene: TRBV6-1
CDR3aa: CASSDRVAAFF
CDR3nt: TGTGCCAGCAGTGACAGGGTTGCAGCTTTCTTT